This T cell receptor (beta chain) derives from a study of cytomegalovirus exposure and HLA in healthy donors. Study-level findings and limits: HLA-A and HLA-B allele assignments for most subjects were reportedly predicted accurately using TCR beta sequences. The authors later found HLA-associated TCR beta chains more clonally expanded than equally common others.

Both 60 Vbeta primers and 13 Jbeta primers went into the PCR. Sequencing was performed with immunoSEQ multiplex PCR; in TCRdb, only in-frame clones are kept and a portion is missing. The sample carries approximately 250,000 clones, over 75% recorded once. The sample holds a few counts of this clone. Its antigen is undetermined. The CDR3 is made up of 15 amino acids. Germline lookup yields CDR1 SNHLY and CDR2 FYNNEI. V lost 7 bases and J lost 3; bases outside the gene matches: 11. Donors sampled were nominally healthy, though unrecorded immune exposures were likely. The J gene is TRBJ2-7, the V gene TRBV2, with 8 bases aligning to TRBD2. The sequenced sample consisted of PBMCs. The clonotype was recovered from a boy younger than 18 in good health and CMV-seronegative. CDR3 amino acids: CASNTGGSTSYEQYF. DNA of the CDR3: TGTGCCAGCAACACGGGGGGGTCCACTAGCTACGAGCAGTACTTC.